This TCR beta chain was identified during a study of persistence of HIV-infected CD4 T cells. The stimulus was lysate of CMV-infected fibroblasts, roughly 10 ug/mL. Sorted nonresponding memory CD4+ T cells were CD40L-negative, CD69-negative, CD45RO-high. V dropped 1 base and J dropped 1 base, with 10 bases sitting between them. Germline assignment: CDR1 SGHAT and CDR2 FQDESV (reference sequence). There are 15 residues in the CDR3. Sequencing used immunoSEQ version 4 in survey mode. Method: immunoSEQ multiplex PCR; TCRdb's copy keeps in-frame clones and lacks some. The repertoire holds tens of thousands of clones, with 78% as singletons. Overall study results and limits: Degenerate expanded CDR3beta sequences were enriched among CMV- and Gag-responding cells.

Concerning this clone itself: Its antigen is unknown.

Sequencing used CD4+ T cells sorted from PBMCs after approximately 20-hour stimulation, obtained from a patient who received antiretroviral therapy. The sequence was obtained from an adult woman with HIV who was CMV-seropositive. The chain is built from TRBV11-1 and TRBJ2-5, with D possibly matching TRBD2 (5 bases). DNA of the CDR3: TGTGCCAGCAGCTTAGGAGGGAGAGGCCAAGAGACCCAGTACTTC. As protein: CASSLGGRGQETQYF. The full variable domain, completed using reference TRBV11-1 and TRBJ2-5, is EAEVAQSPRYKITEKSQAVAFWCDPISGHATLYWYRQILGQGPELLVQFQDESVVDDSQLPKDRFSAERLKGVDSTLKIQPAELGDSAMYLCASSLGGRGQETQYFGPGTRLLVL.